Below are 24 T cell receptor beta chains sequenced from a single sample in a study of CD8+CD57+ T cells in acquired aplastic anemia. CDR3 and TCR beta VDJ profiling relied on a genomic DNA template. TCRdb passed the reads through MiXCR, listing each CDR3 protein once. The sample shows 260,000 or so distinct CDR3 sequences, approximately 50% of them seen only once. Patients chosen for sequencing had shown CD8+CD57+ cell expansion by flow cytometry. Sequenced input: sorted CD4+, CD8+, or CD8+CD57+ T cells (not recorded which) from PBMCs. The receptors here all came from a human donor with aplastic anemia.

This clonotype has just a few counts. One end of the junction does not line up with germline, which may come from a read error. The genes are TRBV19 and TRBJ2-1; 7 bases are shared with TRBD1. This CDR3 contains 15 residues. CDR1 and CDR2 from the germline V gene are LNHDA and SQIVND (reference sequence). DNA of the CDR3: TGTGCCAGTAGTGTGGACAGGAGATATAGCAATCAGCAGTTCTTC. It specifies CASSVDRRYSNQQFF.

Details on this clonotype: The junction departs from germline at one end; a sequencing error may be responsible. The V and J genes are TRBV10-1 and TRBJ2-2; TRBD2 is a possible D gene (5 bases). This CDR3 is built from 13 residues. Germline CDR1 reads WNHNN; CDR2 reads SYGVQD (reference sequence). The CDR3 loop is CASSDRNTGELSF. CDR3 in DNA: TGCGCCAGCAGTGACAGGAACACCGGGGAGCTGTCTTTT.

DNA of the CDR3: TGTGCCAGCGGAGAGTTAAGCCACAATGAGCAGTTCTTC. It yields the protein CASGELSHNEQFF. The chain carries TRBV3-1 and TRBJ2-1; D remains ambiguous. The ends were cut back, 8 bases at V and 5 bases at J, with 13 bases in the middle. The germline CDR1 and CDR2 sequences are LGHDT and YNNKEL (reference sequence). This CDR3 is built from 13 residues.

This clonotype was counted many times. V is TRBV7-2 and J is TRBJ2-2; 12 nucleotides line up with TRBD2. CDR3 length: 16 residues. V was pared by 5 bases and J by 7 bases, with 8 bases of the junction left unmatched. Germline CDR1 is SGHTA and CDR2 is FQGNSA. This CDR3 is CASSPTSGRFRGELFF. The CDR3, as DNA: TGTGCCAGCAGCCCTACTAGCGGGAGGTTTCGCGGGGAGCTGTTTTTT.

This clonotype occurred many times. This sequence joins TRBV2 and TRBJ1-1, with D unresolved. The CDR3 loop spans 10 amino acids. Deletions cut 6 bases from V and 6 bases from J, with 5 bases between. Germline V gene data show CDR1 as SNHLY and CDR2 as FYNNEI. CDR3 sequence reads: CASRDPEAFF. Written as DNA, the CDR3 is TGTGCCAGCAGAGATCCTGAAGCTTTCTTT. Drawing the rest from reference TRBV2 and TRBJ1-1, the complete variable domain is EPEVTQTPSHQVTQMGQEVILRCVPISNHLYFYWYRQILGQKVEFLVSFYNNEISEKSEIFDDQFSVERPDGSNFTLKIRSTKLEDSAMYFCASRDPEAFFGQGTRLTVV.

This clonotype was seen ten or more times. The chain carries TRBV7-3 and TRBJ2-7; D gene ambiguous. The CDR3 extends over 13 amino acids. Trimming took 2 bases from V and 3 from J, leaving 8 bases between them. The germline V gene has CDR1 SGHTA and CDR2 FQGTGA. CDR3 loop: CASSLGDGYEQYF. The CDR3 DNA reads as TGTGCCAGCAGCTTAGGCGACGGCTACGAGCAGTACTTC.

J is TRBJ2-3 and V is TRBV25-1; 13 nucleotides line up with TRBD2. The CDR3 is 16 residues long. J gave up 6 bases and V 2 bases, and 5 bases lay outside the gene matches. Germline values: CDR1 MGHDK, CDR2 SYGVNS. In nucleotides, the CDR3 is TGTGCCAGCAGTGAACGGACTAGCGGGAGATTGGATACGCAGTATTTT. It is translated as CASSERTSGRLDTQYF.

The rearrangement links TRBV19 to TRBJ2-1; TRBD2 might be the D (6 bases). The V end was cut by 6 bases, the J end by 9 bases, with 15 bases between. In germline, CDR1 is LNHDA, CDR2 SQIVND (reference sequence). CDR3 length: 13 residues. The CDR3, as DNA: TGTGCCAGTAGCGCATCGGAGGGAGGTGAGCAGTTCTTC. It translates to CASSASEGGEQFF. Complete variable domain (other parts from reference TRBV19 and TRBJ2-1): DGGITQSPKYLFRKEGQNVTLSCEQNLNHDAMYWYRQDPGQGLRLIYYSQIVNDFQKGDIAEGYSVSREKKESFPLTVTSAQKNPTAFYLCASSASEGGEQFFGPGTRLTVL.

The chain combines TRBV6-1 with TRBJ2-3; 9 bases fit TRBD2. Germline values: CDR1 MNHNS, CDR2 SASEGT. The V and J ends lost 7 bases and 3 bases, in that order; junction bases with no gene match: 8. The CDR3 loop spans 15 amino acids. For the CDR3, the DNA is TGTGCCAGCACTTCCGGGACTAGCAAGACAGATACGCAGTATTTT. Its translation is CASTSGTSKTDTQYF.

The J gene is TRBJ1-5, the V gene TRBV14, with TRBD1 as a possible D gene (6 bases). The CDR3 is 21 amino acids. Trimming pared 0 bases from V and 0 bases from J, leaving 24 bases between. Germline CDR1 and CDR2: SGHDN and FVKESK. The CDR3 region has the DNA TGTGCCAGCAGCCAAGAAGGGTACAGGGCGATATTAATACCTAGCAATCAGCCCCAGCATTTT. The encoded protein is CASSQEGYRAILIPSNQPQHF.

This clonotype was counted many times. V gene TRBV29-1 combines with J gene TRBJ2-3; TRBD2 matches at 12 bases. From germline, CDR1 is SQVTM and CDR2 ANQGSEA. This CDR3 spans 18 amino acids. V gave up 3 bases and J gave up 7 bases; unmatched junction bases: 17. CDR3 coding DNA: TGCAGCGTTGATTCGGTTCTAGCGGGGGGGCACTCCTTCTATACGCAGTATTTT. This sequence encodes CSVDSVLAGGHSFYTQYF.

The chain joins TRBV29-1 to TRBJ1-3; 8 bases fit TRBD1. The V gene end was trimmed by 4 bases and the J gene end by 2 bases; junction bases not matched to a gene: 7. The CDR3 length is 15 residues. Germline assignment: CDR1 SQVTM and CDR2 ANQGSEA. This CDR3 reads CSVVAQTGAGNTIYF. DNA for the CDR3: TGCAGCGTTGTCGCCCAGACAGGGGCTGGAAACACCATATATTTT.

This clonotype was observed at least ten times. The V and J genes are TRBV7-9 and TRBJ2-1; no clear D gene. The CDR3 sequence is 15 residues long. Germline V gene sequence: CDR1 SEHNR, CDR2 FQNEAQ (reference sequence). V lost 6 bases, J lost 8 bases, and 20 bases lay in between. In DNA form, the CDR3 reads TGTGCCAGCAGTTTACGAGCCCGGCACTTCGATGAGCAGTTCTTC. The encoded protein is CASSLRARHFDEQFF. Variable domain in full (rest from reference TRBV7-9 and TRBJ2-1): DTGVSQNPRHKITKRGQNVTFRCDPISEHNRLYWYRQTLGQGPEFLTYFQNEAQLEKSRLLSDRFSAERPKGSFSTLEIQRTEQGDSAMYLCASSLRARHFDEQFFGPGTRLTVL.

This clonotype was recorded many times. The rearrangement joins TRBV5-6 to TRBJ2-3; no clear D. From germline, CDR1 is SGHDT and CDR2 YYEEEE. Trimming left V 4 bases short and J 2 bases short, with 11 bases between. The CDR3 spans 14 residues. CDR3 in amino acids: CASSPVSFTDTQYF. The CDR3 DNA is TGTGCCAGCAGCCCCGTGTCCTTCACAGATACGCAGTATTTT.

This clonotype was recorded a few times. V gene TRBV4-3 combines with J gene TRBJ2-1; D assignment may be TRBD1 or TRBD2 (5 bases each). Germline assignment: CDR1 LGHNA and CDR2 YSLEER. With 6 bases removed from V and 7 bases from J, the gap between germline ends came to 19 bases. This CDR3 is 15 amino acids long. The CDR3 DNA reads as TGCGCCAGCAGACGCAGGACCGGGACCCTAAATGAGCAGTTCTTC. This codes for CASRRRTGTLNEQFF.

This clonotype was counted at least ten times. CDR3 sequence (DNA): TGTGCCAGCAGTTTACTAATAGGCAAGGGCGAGGAGACCTACGAGCAGTACTTC. Translation: CASSLLIGKGEETYEQYF. The chain has TRBV12-3 or TRBV12-4 and TRBJ2-7; D not certain. The CDR3 sequence is 18 residues long. V was clipped by 2 bases and J by 2 bases, with 22 bases between them.

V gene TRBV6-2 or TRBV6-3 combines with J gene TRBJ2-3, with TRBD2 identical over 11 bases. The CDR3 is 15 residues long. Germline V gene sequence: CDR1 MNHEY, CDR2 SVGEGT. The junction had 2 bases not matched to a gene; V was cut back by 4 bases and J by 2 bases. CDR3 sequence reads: CASSSGLADTDTQYF. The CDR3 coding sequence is TGTGCCAGCAGTTCGGGACTAGCGGACACAGATACGCAGTATTTT.

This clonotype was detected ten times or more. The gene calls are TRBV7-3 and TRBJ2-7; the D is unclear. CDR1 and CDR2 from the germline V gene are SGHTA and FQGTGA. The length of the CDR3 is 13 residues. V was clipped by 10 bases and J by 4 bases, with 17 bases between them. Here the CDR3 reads CANLGPGHYEQYF. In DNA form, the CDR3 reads TGTGCCAACCTTGGGCCAGGCCATTACGAGCAGTACTTC.

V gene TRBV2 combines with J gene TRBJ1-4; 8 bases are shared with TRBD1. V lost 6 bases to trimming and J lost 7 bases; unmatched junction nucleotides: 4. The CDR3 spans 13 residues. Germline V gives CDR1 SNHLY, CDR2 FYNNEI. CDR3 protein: CASSSTGGEKLFF. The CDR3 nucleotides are TGTGCCAGCAGCTCCACAGGGGGTGAAAAACTGTTTTTT.

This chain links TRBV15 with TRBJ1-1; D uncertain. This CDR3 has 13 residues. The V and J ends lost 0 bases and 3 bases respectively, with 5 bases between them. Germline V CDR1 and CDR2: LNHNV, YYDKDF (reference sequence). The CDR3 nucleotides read TGTGCCACCAGCAGAGAGGGTTACACTGAAGCTTTCTTT. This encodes CATSREGYTEAFF.

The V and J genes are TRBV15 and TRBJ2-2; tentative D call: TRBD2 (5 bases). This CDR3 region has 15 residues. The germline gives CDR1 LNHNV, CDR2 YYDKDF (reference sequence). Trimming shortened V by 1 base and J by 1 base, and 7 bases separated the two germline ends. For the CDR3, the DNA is TGTGCCACCAGCAGAGTACTAGGGAACACCGGGGAGCTGTTTTTT. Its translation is CATSRVLGNTGELFF.

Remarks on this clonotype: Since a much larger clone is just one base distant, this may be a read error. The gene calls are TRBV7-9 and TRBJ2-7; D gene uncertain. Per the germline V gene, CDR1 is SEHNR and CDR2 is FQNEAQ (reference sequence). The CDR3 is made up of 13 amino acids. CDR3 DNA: TGCGCCAGCAGCCTTGCAGCTTCCTACGAGCAGTACTTC. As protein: CASSLAASYEQYF.

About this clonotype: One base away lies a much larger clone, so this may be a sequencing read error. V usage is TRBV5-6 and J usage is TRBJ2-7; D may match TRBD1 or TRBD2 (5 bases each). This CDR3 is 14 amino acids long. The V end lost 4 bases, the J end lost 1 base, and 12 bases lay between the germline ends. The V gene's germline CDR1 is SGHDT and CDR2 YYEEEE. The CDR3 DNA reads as TGTGCCAGCAGCCGGGGCAGGTCATCCTACGAGCAGTACTTC. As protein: CASSRGRSSYEQYF.

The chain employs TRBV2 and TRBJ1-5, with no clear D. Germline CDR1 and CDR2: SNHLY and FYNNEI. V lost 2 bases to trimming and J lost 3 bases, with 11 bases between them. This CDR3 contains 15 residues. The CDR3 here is CASSEWSGINQPQHF. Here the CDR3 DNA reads TGTGCCAGCAGTGAATGGTCAGGAATCAATCAGCCCCAGCATTTT.